The 32 T cell receptor beta chains below all came from one sample that was sequenced in a study of neurological immune-mediated disorders. TCRdb re-called the 5' RACE reads through MiXCR, storing one row per CDR3 protein. The table shows under 35,000 distinct CDR3 sequences, with over 1.2% occurring only once. The sample consisted of PBMCs. Receptor source: a woman under 40 with multiple sclerosis.

This clonotype was counted at least ten times. The chain combines TRBV7-2 with TRBJ1-2; D gene uncertain. The length of the CDR3 is 16 residues. V lost 5 bases and J lost 4, with 20 bases in between. CDR1 SGHTA and CDR2 FQGNSA come from the germline V gene. The CDR3 coding sequence is TGTGCCAGCAGCCCCCTCGGCTGGGGTTCTGCCTATGGCTACACCTTC. Residues: CASSPLGWGSAYGYTF.

This clonotype has ten or more counts. The V and J genes are TRBV12-3 or TRBV12-4 and TRBJ1-1; perhaps TRBD1 as D (5 bases). The CDR3 spans 16 residues. Trimming took 6 bases from V and 1 from J, leaving 18 bases between them. The CDR3 coding sequence is TGTGCCAGCAGCCCCGCCCGGGGACGCCGGAACACTGAAGCTTTCTTT. Protein sequence: CASSPARGRRNTEAFF.

The sample holds many counts of this clonotype. CDR3 loop: CSVRTGTNEKLFF. CDR3 nucleotides: TGCAGCGTCCGGACAGGGACTAATGAAAAACTGTTTTTT. The rearrangement joins TRBV29-1 to TRBJ1-4; 8 positions match TRBD1. This CDR3 region has 13 residues. CDR1 is SQVTM, CDR2 ANQGSEA, per germline. Losses at the gene ends were 6 bases for V and 2 bases for J; bases not matched to a gene: 2.

This clonotype was observed at least ten times. This chain joins TRBV5-1 and TRBJ2-3; 8 bases fit TRBD1. Trimming took 6 bases from V and 3 from J; bases not matched to a gene: 12. Looked up from germline, CDR1 is SGHRS and CDR2 is YFSETQ. This CDR3 has 16 residues. CDR3 DNA: TGCGCCAGCACCGGAGACGACAGGGGAATAACAGATACGCAGTATTTT. It specifies CASTGDDRGITDTQYF. Full variable domain (outside the CDR3, taken from reference TRBV5-1 and TRBJ2-3): KAGVTQTPRYLIKTRGQQVTLSCSPISGHRSVSWYQQTPGQGLQFLFEYFSETQRNKGNFPGRFSGRQFSNSRSEMNVSTLELGDSALYLCASTGDDRGITDTQYFGPGTRLTVL.

This clonotype was recorded at least ten times. The V and J genes are TRBV6-6 and TRBJ2-2; the D is unclear. Trimming removed 4 bases from V and 4 bases from J, with 13 bases in between. The CDR3 loop spans 15 amino acids. The V gene's germline CDR1 is MNHNY and CDR2 SVGAGI (reference sequence). DNA for the CDR3: TGTGCCAGCAGTTGGGGTAGCCCTTTCACCGGGGAGCTGTTTTTT. Its protein is CASSWGSPFTGELFF.

This clonotype was detected ten times or more. The chain is built from TRBV5-1 and TRBJ1-1; D is ambiguous. V lost 2 bases to trimming and J lost 0 bases, with 11 bases between them. The CDR3 has 15 amino acids. The germline V gene has CDR1 SGHRS and CDR2 YFSETQ. The DNA of the CDR3 is TGCGCCAGCAGCTTACCTGGAGTGTTGAACACTGAAGCTTTCTTT. Protein: CASSLPGVLNTEAFF.

There are many counts of this clonotype. V gene TRBV9 combines with J gene TRBJ1-1; 8 bases agree with TRBD1. Losses at the gene ends were 4 bases for V and 1 base for J; bases not matched to a gene: 6. The CDR3 totals 15 residues. The germline V gene has CDR1 SGDLS and CDR2 YYNGEE. In DNA, the CDR3 is TGTGCCAGCAGCTTTTTTGACAGGGGGAACACTGAAGCTTTCTTT. This sequence encodes CASSFFDRGNTEAFF.

Many counts were recorded for this clonotype. CDR3 residues: CASSSGIYEQYF. The DNA of the CDR3 is TGTGCCAGCAGTTCAGGAATCTACGAGCAGTACTTC. The V call is TRBV12-3 or TRBV12-4, the J call TRBJ2-7; the D is unclear. The CDR3 extends over 12 amino acids. V shed 4 bases and J shed 3 bases, with 7 bases lying between them.

This clonotype has a count of ten or more. CDR3 protein: CASSPLGGINYGYTF. The CDR3 coding sequence is TGTGCCAGCAGCCCCTTGGGGGGCATTAACTATGGCTACACCTTC. The chain joins TRBV7-6 to TRBJ1-2; D is perhaps TRBD1 (6 bases). V dropped 5 bases and J dropped 1 base, with 14 bases sitting between them. The germline V gene has CDR1 SGHVS and CDR2 FNYEAQ. This CDR3 is built from 15 residues.

This clonotype was seen repeatedly, ten times or more. The chain couples TRBV6-5 to TRBJ2-1, with a tentative D call TRBD2 (5 bases). The CDR3 runs 12 residues. Germline V gives CDR1 MNHEY, CDR2 SVGAGI. The germline V and J ends were trimmed by 5 bases and 8 bases, with 10 bases remaining between them. CDR3 bases: TGTGCCAGCAGTCCTCGGGGTGATGAGCAGTTCTTC. It encodes CASSPRGDEQFF.

Comments on this clonotype: One junction end does not reproduce the germline sequence, and a read error may be involved. V is TRBV6-5 and J is TRBJ1-2; no definite D call. The V gene's germline CDR1 is MNHEY and CDR2 SVGAGI. The CDR3 covers 11 residues. The CDR3 coding sequence is TGTGCCAGCAGTCACCCCTATGGCCACACCTTC. The encoded protein is CASSHPYGHTF.

Many counts were recorded for this clonotype. The J gene is TRBJ1-6, the V gene TRBV9; D remains ambiguous. The CDR3 covers 14 residues. V dropped 3 bases and J dropped 4 bases, with 8 bases sitting between them. CDR1 SGDLS and CDR2 YYNGEE come from the germline V gene. The CDR3 DNA reads as TGTGCCAGCAGCGATCGGACTTATAATTCACCCCTCCACTTT. This translates into CASSDRTYNSPLHF.

This clonotype was picked up many times. The genes are TRBV25-1 and TRBJ1-1, with 7 bases that match TRBD1. This CDR3 spans 13 amino acids. Unmatched junction bases numbered 4, after V lost 6 bases and J lost 3 bases. The germline V gene encodes CDR1 MGHDK and CDR2 SYGVNS. CDR3 region: CASSETGHTEAFF. The CDR3 bases are TGTGCCAGCAGCGAGACAGGGCACACTGAAGCTTTCTTT.

This clonotype turned up a few times. The genes are TRBV14 and TRBJ2-5, with 7 bases matching TRBD2. The V gene's germline CDR1 is SGHDN and CDR2 FVKESK. The CDR3 has 14 residues. Germline trimming cut 4 bases from V and 2 bases from J; bases unmatched to any gene: 4. The CDR3 nucleotides are TGTGCCAGCAGCCCCCGGGACTATCAAGAGACCCAGTACTTC. It is translated as CASSPRDYQETQYF.

The table lists this clonotype with many counts. Written as DNA, the CDR3 is TGTGCCAGCAGTTTCAGCGGGAGGCACAGGGATACGCAGTATTTT. Residues: CASSFSGRHRDTQYF. The genes are TRBV12-3 or TRBV12-4 and TRBJ2-3; 9 positions agree with TRBD2. J was trimmed by 6 bases and V by 3 bases; bases with no gene match: 7. CDR3 size: 15 residues.

In this sample, this clonotype turned up many times. The chain joins TRBV20-1 to TRBJ1-1; a possible D gene is TRBD1 (6 bases). Per germline, CDR1 DFQATT and CDR2 SNEGSKA (reference sequence). The V and J ends lost 6 bases and 4 bases respectively, with 15 bases between them. The CDR3 has 13 amino acids. DNA of the CDR3: TGCAGTGCCGAAACCAGGGGCGGCACTGAAGCTTTCTTT. It yields the protein CSAETRGGTEAFF.

This clonotype was counted ten times or more. The V gene is TRBV20-1, the J gene TRBJ2-7, with 7 bases that match TRBD2. Unmatched junction bases numbered 8, after V lost 3 bases and J lost 0 bases. Per germline, CDR1 DFQATT and CDR2 SNEGSKA (reference sequence). The CDR3 is 15 residues long. CDR3 residues: CSASVGGGFSYEQYF. The CDR3 nucleotides read TGCAGTGCTAGTGTCGGCGGGGGTTTCTCCTACGAGCAGTACTTC.

This clonotype was counted many times. The chain employs TRBV4-3 and TRBJ2-7, with 9 positions matching TRBD1. CDR1 is LGHNA, CDR2 YSLEER, per germline. Trimming cost V 3 bases and J 2 bases; bases outside gene matches: 2. The CDR3 is 14 residues long. CDR3 DNA sequence: TGCGCCAGCAGCCAGGGGACAGGGCCCTACGAGCAGTACTTC. Its protein is CASSQGTGPYEQYF.

Ten or more counts support this clonotype. The J gene is TRBJ1-6, the V gene TRBV3-1, with D unresolved. V shed 1 base and J shed 10 bases, with 17 bases lying between them. The CDR3 is 16 amino acids. Germline V CDR1 and CDR2: LGHDT, YNNKEL (reference sequence). For the CDR3, the DNA is TGTGCCAGCAGCCAAGGATCGGGCGAGTTGGGGTCACCCCTCCACTTT. It translates to CASSQGSGELGSPLHF. The entire variable domain, with the rest obtained from reference TRBV3-1 and TRBJ1-6, is as follows: DTAVSQTPKYLVTQMGNDKSIKCEQNLGHDTMYWYKQDSKKFLKIMFSYNNKELIINETVPNRFSPKSPDKAHLNLHINSLELGDSAVYFCASSQGSGELGSPLHFGNGTRLTVT.

J is TRBJ2-3 and V is TRBV14; D may be TRBD2 (5 bases). From germline, CDR1 is SGHDN and CDR2 FVKESK. Deletions cut 0 bases from V and 11 bases from J, with 15 bases between. There are 14 residues in the CDR3. DNA of the CDR3: TGTGCCAGCAGCCAAGAGTTTCTCCGGGGTTTGCAGTATTTT. It yields the protein CASSQEFLRGLQYF.

There are many counts of this clonotype. This chain connects TRBV20-1 to TRBJ2-1; TRBD2 aligns across 7 bases. The V gene's germline CDR1 is DFQATT and CDR2 SNEGSKA (reference sequence). The CDR3 is 15 residues long. After removal of 5 bases from V and 0 bases from J, the junction contained 7 bases not matched to a gene. Written as DNA, the CDR3 is TGCAGTGCTTCTTTACTAGCGAACTCCTACAATGAGCAGTTCTTC. Its translation: CSASLLANSYNEQFF.

This clonotype was detected ten times or more. This chain connects TRBV7-2 to TRBJ2-5; a weak D match, TRBD2 (6 bases). Germline-derived CDR1 and CDR2 are SGHTA and FQGNSA. The ends were cut back, 2 bases at V and 5 bases at J, with 12 bases in the middle. CDR3 length: 14 amino acids. This chain's CDR3 is CASSLNRGYETQYF. The CDR3 DNA is TGTGCCAGCAGCTTAAATCGGGGGTATGAGACCCAGTACTTC.

This clonotype was picked up many times. Since no conserved phenylalanine or tryptophan closes the CDR3, a read error is the likely cause. The V gene is TRBV7-9, the J gene TRBJ1-1; D gene ambiguous. The CDR3 extends over 12 amino acids. Trimming took off 4 bases at V and 2 bases at J, with 5 bases between the two ends. Germline CDR1 reads SEHNR; CDR2 reads FQNEAQ (reference sequence). The DNA of the CDR3 is TGTGCCAGCAGCTATCTAAACACTGAAGCTTTCCTT. Protein product: CASSYLNTEAFL.

This clonotype was counted ten times or more. V usage is TRBV20-1 and J usage is TRBJ2-1, with unresolved D. This CDR3 comprises 14 residues. Trimming left V 5 bases short and J 0 bases short, with 11 bases between. CDR1 and CDR2 from the germline V gene are DFQATT and SNEGSKA (reference sequence). The chain's CDR3 is CSAPIKSSYNEQFF. DNA of the CDR3: TGCAGTGCTCCAATTAAGAGCTCCTACAATGAGCAGTTCTTC.

This clonotype has ten or more counts. The chain uses TRBV20-1 and TRBJ1-3; 8 positions match TRBD1. The CDR3 is made up of 14 amino acids. Germline trimming cut 3 bases from V and 4 bases from J; bases unmatched to any gene: 5. CDR1 and CDR2 from the germline V gene are DFQATT and SNEGSKA (reference sequence). Written as DNA, the CDR3 is TGCAGTGCTAGTGGCAGGGGGCGAGGAAACACCATATATTTT. This codes for CSASGRGRGNTIYF.

This clonotype was seen ten or more times. The chain has TRBV14 and TRBJ2-5; D unresolved. Trimming pared 0 bases from V and 0 bases from J, leaving 8 bases between. The length of the CDR3 is 15 residues. CDR1 and CDR2 from the germline V gene are SGHDN and FVKESK. This CDR3 is CASSQDLGYQETQYF. The CDR3 bases are TGTGCCAGCAGCCAAGATCTGGGGTACCAAGAGACCCAGTACTTC.

This clonotype was counted at least ten times. The chain uses TRBV28 and TRBJ2-1, with D unresolved. Germline CDR1 and CDR2: MDHEN and SYDVKM. V was shortened by 0 bases and J by 8 bases, with 2 bases between the two germline ends. The CDR3 covers 11 residues. The CDR3 spells CASSLWDEQFF. The CDR3 nucleotides read TGTGCCAGCAGTTTATGGGATGAGCAGTTCTTC.

In its sample, this clonotype was seen many times. The rearrangement links TRBV5-1 to TRBJ2-3; 7 bases are a match to TRBD2. Germline CDR1 SGHRS, CDR2 YFSETQ. With V trimmed by 0 bases and J by 4 bases, 8 bases remained unmatched. This CDR3 region has 16 residues. CDR3 sequence: CASSLAMRGRSDTQYF. The CDR3, as DNA: TGCGCCAGCAGCTTGGCCATGCGGGGGAGGTCAGATACGCAGTATTTT.

At least ten counts were recorded for this clonotype. V gene TRBV29-1 combines with J gene TRBJ2-1, with a weak D call TRBD2 (6 bases). This CDR3 contains 13 residues. Between the trimmed V and J ends, which lost 7 bases and 0 bases, there was a span of 10 bases. Germline loops: CDR1 SQVTM, CDR2 ANQGSEA. The CDR3 bases are TGCAGCGCGCGGGGCTACTCCTACAATGAGCAGTTCTTC. Translating it yields CSARGYSYNEQFF.

This clonotype was observed many times. The chain links TRBV2 to TRBJ1-1; maybe TRBD1 (6 bases). Per the germline V gene, CDR1 is SNHLY and CDR2 is FYNNEI. V lost 6 bases and J 10 bases, leaving 18 bases between the germline ends. This CDR3 contains 13 residues. The CDR3 DNA reads as TGTGCCAGCAGGAAGGACAGTCAGGCGGCAGCTTTCTTT. This codes for CASRKDSQAAAFF.

There are many counts of this clonotype. The chain has TRBV7-2 and TRBJ1-1; D might be TRBD1 (5 bases). The germline V gene has CDR1 SGHTA and CDR2 FQGNSA. This CDR3 has 13 amino acids. V lost 2 bases to trimming and J lost 8 bases, with 12 bases between them. The CDR3 loop is CASSLSQGFEAFF. The DNA of the CDR3 is TGTGCCAGCAGCTTATCCCAGGGATTCGAAGCTTTCTTT.

This clonotype was seen ten or more times. V is TRBV20-1 and J is TRBJ1-1, with 10 bases matching TRBD1. The junction had 4 bases not matched to a gene; V was cut back by 0 bases and J by 3 bases. The length of the CDR3 is 15 residues. Germline CDR1 and CDR2: DFQATT and SNEGSKA (reference sequence). The CDR3 DNA reads as TGCAGTGCTAGAGATCCCGGGACAGGGGACACTGAAGCTTTCTTT. Its protein product is CSARDPGTGDTEAFF.